This record concerns one TCR beta chain sequence. Its cognate antigen is unknown. The CDR3 sequence is 14 residues long. Germline values: CDR1 SGHAT, CDR2 FQNNGV. V was clipped by 5 bases and J by 1 base, with 12 bases between them. This entry is derived from a study of cytomegalovirus exposure and HLA in healthy donors. Overall study results and limits: Follow-up analysis found HLA locus-dependent TCR association rates, highest for DRB1 and lowest for HLA-C. The study had only CMV serostatus as immune exposure information. Investigators reported around 150 TCR beta chains as tied to cytomegalovirus.

Use of 60 Vbeta and 13 Jbeta primers characterized the PCR. Clones were sequenced by immunoSEQ multiplex PCR, and TCRdb holds only the in-frame ones, with some missing. This sample carries under 300,000 clones, about 83% of them seen once, and the ten largest clones take 1.5% to 2.5%. The genes are TRBV11-2 and TRBJ2-7; D unresolved. The sequencing input was PBMCs. This clonotype was obtained from a woman aged 40 to 50 in good health and CMV-seropositive. The CDR3 DNA reads as TGTGCCAGCAGCCGGTCTGACGGGTCCTACGAGCAGTACTTC. The encoded protein is CASSRSDGSYEQYF.